This T cell receptor beta chain was profiled in a study of blood T cell repertoires in COVID-19. Study background: Acute and convalescent COVID-19 samples came from the United States, Italy and Spain. T cells, B-cell-depleted T cells, or PBMCs supplied cDNA or gDNA.

Sequencing was performed with immunoSEQ multiplex PCR; in TCRdb, only in-frame clones are kept and a portion is missing. The profile covers roughly 54,000 clones, with just over 85% appearing a single time and approximately 29% taken by the ten largest. The V gene lost 3 bases and the J gene lost 5 bases, with 14 bases spanning the gap. Germline-derived CDR1 and CDR2 are KGHSH and LQKENI. The CDR3 is made up of 14 amino acids. Source material: peripheral blood. The J gene is TRBJ2-7, the V gene TRBV18; D is perhaps TRBD2 (6 bases). This TCR was sampled from a human donor in a cohort sampled during active COVID-19. This CDR3 is CASSPVGQRDEQYF. The CDR3 DNA sequence: TGTGCCAGCTCACCGGTGGGGCAGCGGGACGAGCAGTACTTC.